This T cell receptor (beta chain) was documented in a study of T cells after posttransplantation cyclophosphamide. Study-level results: Donor CD8+ memory clones often dominated recipient blood repertoires at later times. Skin or GI-infiltrating T cells shared few TRB sequences with blood. Recipient CMV seropositivity and CMV reactivation strongly tracked TRB clonality.

Using immunoSEQ multiplex PCR, the repertoire was profiled, and TCRdb retains in-frame clones only, with some absent. The data show around 10,000 clones, with around nine tenths seen just once and 25% to 35% held by the top ten. This clone was picked up one time. Its antigen remains unknown. Cyclophosphamide on days +3 and +4 followed busulfan-fludarabine conditioning and a marrow graft. Germline trimming cut 5 bases from V and 6 bases from J; bases unmatched to any gene: 16. This CDR3 has 16 amino acids. The germline V gene encodes CDR1 SGHRS and CDR2 YFSETQ. This chain links TRBV5-1 with TRBJ1-1; 7 nucleotides line up with TRBD1. The sequenced sample was CD4+ T cells sorted from PBMCs, obtained after allogeneic stem cell transplant with posttransplant cyclophosphamide. This clonotype was obtained from a male patient between 25 and 40 years old who received an allogeneic stem cell transplant from a related donor, was CMV-positive, and had acute GVHD only. Some of the T cells might come from the graft donor. In nucleotides, the CDR3 is TGCGCCAGCAGTTGGAGGGCGACAGGGCAGGTATCTGAAGCTTTCTTT. This gives the protein CASSWRATGQVSEAFF.